The text below deals with one T cell receptor beta chain. The sample is drawn from a study of T-cell memory formation after mild COVID-19. Trimming took off 3 bases at V and 2 bases at J, with 14 bases between the two ends. The CDR3 totals 15 residues. TCRdb re-analysed the 5' RACE reads in MiXCR, keeping a single row per CDR3 protein. The table records 450,000 to 650,000 distinct CDR3 sequences, approximately 20% of them present only once. Sequencing was done on a sample of PBMCs or a T cell subset sorted from them (not recorded which). This rearrangement joins TRBV12-3 or TRBV12-4 to TRBJ2-7; D possibly corresponds to TRBD1 (5 bases). The TCR comes from an adult woman who had mild COVID-19 (a few samples of this study predate the infection). Cell type and time point are not known. CDR3 nucleotides: TGTGCCAGCAGTTTGAGCAGGGTAATGACCTACGAGCAGTACTTC. Translating it yields CASSLSRVMTYEQYF.